Following are 21 T cell receptor beta chains from one sample sequenced in a study of glioma-infiltrating T cells after dendritic cell vaccination. Time point noted: after dendritic cell vaccination, including at tumor progression/relapse. Here immunoSEQ multiplex PCR was the method, and the copy in TCRdb shows in-frame clones only, minus some. The sample has 99,000 or so clones; less than 90% are singletons. This specimen consisted of blood, obtained after dendritic cell vaccination. The receptor set was obtained from a human donor with glioblastoma.

The chain carries TRBV30 and TRBJ1-2; D not resolved. This CDR3 is 12 amino acids long. The germline gives CDR1 GTSNPN, CDR2 SVGIG (reference sequence). Trimming cost V 0 bases and J 4 bases, with 6 bases left between them. The CDR3 DNA reads TGTGCCTGGAGTGTAAGCCCCTATGGCTACACCTTC. It translates to CAWSVSPYGYTF.

The CDR3 reads CASSLDRADQPQHF. CDR3 DNA: TGTGCCAGCTCACTTGACAGGGCCGATCAGCCCCAGCATTTT. V gene TRBV18 combines with J gene TRBJ1-5; 7 bases match TRBD1. The CDR3 is made up of 14 amino acids. Germline CDR1 KGHSH, CDR2 LQKENI. V trimming: 4 bases; J trimming: 5 bases; junction bases outside the gene matches: 5.

V usage is TRBV10-2 and J usage is TRBJ1-6, with D perhaps matching TRBD1 (6 bases). The CDR3 is 16 amino acids. Germline lookup yields CDR1 WSHSY and CDR2 SAAADI. Trimming left V 3 bases short and J 9 bases short, with 18 bases between. The CDR3 loop is CASSDQVQGLASPLHF. The CDR3, as DNA: TGCGCCAGCAGTGATCAGGTGCAGGGGTTAGCTTCACCCCTCCACTTT.

J is TRBJ2-1 and V is TRBV1; the DNA was not used to check the table's D call, TRBD2. TRBV1 is a recognized pseudogene. The CDR3 totals 21 residues. CDR3 amino acids: CTSSQTPYRSGINKSYNEQFF. For the CDR3, the DNA is TGCACCAGCAGCCAAACCCCCTATCGTAGCGGGATCAATAAATCCTACAATGAGCAGTTCTTC.

This clone was counted a single time. The rearrangement joins TRBV6-1 to TRBJ2-7; 7 bases are shared with TRBD1. Germline values: CDR1 MNHNS, CDR2 SASEGT. V was pared by 8 bases and J by 2 bases, with 6 bases of the junction left unmatched. This CDR3 has 13 amino acids. CDR3 region: CASSRQGPYEQYF. The CDR3 bases are TGTGCCAGCTCCCGACAGGGACCCTACGAGCAGTACTTC.

The genes are TRBV18 and TRBJ1-2, with 8 bases lining up with TRBD1. The trim removed 5 bases at V and 5 bases at J, leaving 16 bases unmatched. Germline loops: CDR1 KGHSH, CDR2 LQKENI. The CDR3 runs to 17 residues. The CDR3 DNA is TGTGCCAGCTCATTGACAGGGGAAGTCGATTTCGCGTATGGCTACACCTTC. This codes for CASSLTGEVDFAYGYTF.

The gene calls are TRBV4-1 and TRBJ2-7, with D unclear. The CDR3 is made up of 15 amino acids. Trimming removed 1 base at V and 0 bases at J, with 10 bases between. Germline V lookup: CDR1 MGHRA, CDR2 YSYEKL. In nucleotides, the CDR3 is TGCGCCAGCAGCCAAGGGGTGGGCAGCTCCTACGAGCAGTACTTC. Translated, it gives CASSQGVGSSYEQYF.

Only one count was recorded for this clone. The chain uses TRBV6-1 and TRBJ1-4, with 7 positions matching TRBD1. Germline trimming cut 0 bases from V and 8 bases from J; bases unmatched to any gene: 6. CDR3 length: 15 amino acids. In germline, CDR1 is MNHNS, CDR2 SASEGT. The CDR3 here is CASSEAGGSREKLFF. CDR3 in DNA: TGTGCCAGCAGTGAAGCAGGGGGCTCTCGGGAAAAACTGTTTTTT.

This CDR3 is CASKAFSGRAGETQYF. The CDR3 DNA sequence: TGTGCCAGCAAAGCCTTTAGCGGGAGGGCCGGGGAGACCCAGTACTTC. V and J are TRBV2 and TRBJ2-5; TRBD2 agrees at 11 bases. The CDR3 runs 16 residues. Losses at the gene ends were 7 bases for V and 5 bases for J; bases not matched to a gene: 12. The germline V gene has CDR1 SNHLY and CDR2 FYNNEI.

The CDR3 reads CASSVGGKGYEQYF. As DNA, the CDR3 is TGTGCCAGCAGCGTCGGGGGGAAGGGCTACGAGCAGTACTTC. V and J are TRBV7-9 and TRBJ2-7, with TRBD2 identical over 7 bases. Germline V gene data show CDR1 as SEHNR and CDR2 as FQNEAQ (reference sequence). Trimming at V came to 5 bases and at J to 3 bases, leaving 7 bases not matched to a gene. The CDR3 has 14 amino acids.

The rearrangement links TRBV9 to TRBJ1-2; D ambiguous. The germline V and J ends were trimmed by 5 bases and 2 bases, with 10 bases remaining between them. CDR1 SGDLS and CDR2 YYNGEE come from the germline V gene. The CDR3 is made up of 13 amino acids. The chain's CDR3 is CASRSQINYGYTF. The DNA for the CDR3 is TGTGCCAGCAGGTCACAGATCAACTATGGCTACACCTTC.

This clone was seen only a few times. This chain links TRBV18 with TRBJ2-2; 7 bases map to TRBD1. The ends lost 5 bases at V and 2 bases at J; junction bases unmatched: 14. Germline V CDR1 and CDR2: KGHSH, LQKENI. CDR3 length: 18 residues. CDR3 loop: CASSTRTAGTANTGELFF. As DNA, the CDR3 is TGTGCCAGCTCAACGAGGACTGCCGGGACAGCAAACACCGGGGAGCTGTTTTTT.

The rearrangement joins TRBV12-5 to TRBJ2-2; 10 nucleotides line up with TRBD1. Trimming removed 3 bases from V and 1 base from J; junction bases left unmatched: 2. Germline V CDR1 and CDR2: LGHNT, FRNRAP. The CDR3 length is 16 residues. CDR3 region: CASGFWDRGNTGELFF. The CDR3 coding sequence is TGTGCTAGTGGTTTCTGGGACAGGGGGAACACCGGGGAGCTGTTTTTT.

V usage is TRBV5-4 and J usage is TRBJ2-6; possible D gene TRBD1, 5 bases. Trimming pared 1 base from V and 0 bases from J, leaving 11 bases between. Germline CDR1 and CDR2: SGHNT and YYREEE (reference sequence). This CDR3 contains 17 residues. CDR3 nucleotides: TGTGCCAGCAGCTTGAGGTTTGACAGCTCTGGGGCCAACGTCCTGACTTTC. This translates into CASSLRFDSSGANVLTF.

J is TRBJ2-1 and V is TRBV6-5, with 7 positions matching TRBD1. The CDR3 runs to 15 residues. V lost 6 bases, J lost 3 bases, and 8 bases stayed unmatched. Germline V gives CDR1 MNHEY, CDR2 SVGAGI. The chain's CDR3 is CASSLTGPFYNEQFF. In DNA form, the CDR3 reads TGTGCCAGCAGCTTGACAGGGCCTTTCTACAATGAGCAGTTCTTC.

In DNA, the CDR3 is TGCGCCAGCAGCACGTCACAGGCCTGGGGCACAGATACGCAGTATTTT. Its translation: CASSTSQAWGTDTQYF. The gene calls are TRBV5-1 and TRBJ2-3; perhaps TRBD1 as D (5 bases). This CDR3 contains 16 residues. V lost 4 bases and J 1 base, leaving 16 bases between the germline ends. Germline V CDR1 and CDR2: SGHRS, YFSETQ. The variable domain in full, completed from reference TRBV5-1 and TRBJ2-3, reads KAGVTQTPRYLIKTRGQQVTLSCSPISGHRSVSWYQQTPGQGLQFLFEYFSETQRNKGNFPGRFSGRQFSNSRSEMNVSTLELGDSALYLCASSTSQAWGTDTQYFGPGTRLTVL.

The chain joins TRBV19 to TRBJ2-3, with 7 bases fitting TRBD1. This CDR3 is built from 17 residues. Unmatched junction bases numbered 9, after V lost 3 bases and J lost 0 bases. The V gene's germline CDR1 is LNHDA and CDR2 SQIVND (reference sequence). CDR3 nucleotides: TGTGCCAGTAGTATGATGGGGGACAGTACTAGCACAGATACGCAGTATTTT. Amino acid sequence: CASSMMGDSTSTDTQYF.

This chain connects TRBV28 to TRBJ1-1; TRBD1 is a possible D gene (5 bases). From germline, CDR1 is MDHEN and CDR2 SYDVKM. Trimming left V 5 bases short and J 10 bases short, with 17 bases between. CDR3 length: 13 amino acids. The CDR3 sequence: CASSPLGAGLAFF. CDR3 in DNA: TGTGCCAGCAGTCCCCTAGGGGCAGGGTTAGCTTTCTTT.

Only a few counts were recorded for this clone. The V gene is TRBV5-1, the J gene TRBJ1-1, with TRBD1 matching 7 bases. The CDR3 loop spans 14 amino acids. V lost 4 bases and J lost 4; bases outside the gene matches: 7. Germline values: CDR1 SGHRS, CDR2 YFSETQ. This chain's CDR3 is CASSQRTGSTEAFF. The CDR3 DNA sequence: TGCGCCAGCAGCCAGAGGACAGGCTCCACTGAAGCTTTCTTT.

V is TRBV11-1 and J is TRBJ2-5; 7 nucleotides agree with TRBD1. The ends lost 5 bases at V and 2 bases at J; junction bases unmatched: 5. In germline, CDR1 is SGHAT, CDR2 FQDESV (reference sequence). This CDR3 is built from 14 residues. The CDR3 DNA follows: TGTGCCAGCAGCCCGGGACAGACACAAGAGACCCAGTACTTC. Its protein product is CASSPGQTQETQYF.

This clone has just a few counts. CDR3 DNA: TGTGCCAGCAGTGAAGCGCTTAGGGGTTCCCTTTCCTACAATGAGCAGTTCTTC. As protein: CASSEALRGSLSYNEQFF. The rearrangement uses TRBV2 and TRBJ2-1; possibly TRBD1 for D (5 bases). This CDR3 is 18 amino acids long. Germline assignment: CDR1 SNHLY and CDR2 FYNNEI. V was clipped by 0 bases and J by 1 base, with 16 bases between them.